The 19 T cell receptor beta chains presented below share a single source sample, sequenced in a study of shared clonotypes between healthy human individuals. CD45RO-negative, CCR7-selected cells formed the naive CD8 fraction, which excluded terminally differentiated effector memory CD45RA+ cells. Libraries were prepared by immunoSEQ multiplex PCR; TCRdb keeps only in-frame clonotypes and omits some of them. Here the sample spans hundreds of thousands of clones, roughly 95% being singletons. Sequencing was performed on naive CD8+ T cells sorted from blood. The receptor source for this set is a woman between 25 and 40 years old in good health.

V and J are TRBV30 and TRBJ1-4, with 7 bases that match TRBD1. The germline gives CDR1 GTSNPN, CDR2 SVGIG (reference sequence). This CDR3 region has 14 residues. V lost 7 bases, J lost 4 bases, and 9 bases stayed unmatched. In DNA form, the CDR3 reads TGTGCCTCGGAAAGGGACAGCGATAATGAAAAACTGTTTTTT. It specifies CASERDSDNEKLFF.

V usage is TRBV9 and J usage is TRBJ2-7; D is tentatively TRBD1 or TRBD2 (5 bases each). The CDR3 runs 15 residues. From germline, CDR1 is SGDLS and CDR2 YYNGEE. V shed 0 bases and J shed 3 bases, with 13 bases lying between them. The CDR3 here is CASSVAAGTLYEQYF. CDR3 nucleotides: TGTGCCAGCAGCGTAGCGGCAGGGACCCTCTACGAGCAGTACTTC.

This rearrangement joins TRBV7-9 to TRBJ2-1, with D perhaps TRBD1 (6 bases). CDR3 length: 16 amino acids. Germline V CDR1 and CDR2: SEHNR, FQNEAQ (reference sequence). V dropped 1 base and J dropped 6 bases, with 16 bases sitting between them. The CDR3 sequence: CASSLGETGFSNEQFF. The CDR3 DNA is TGTGCCAGCAGCTTAGGTGAGACAGGCTTTTCCAATGAGCAGTTCTTC.

The rearrangement joins TRBV7-2 to TRBJ2-2; D uncertain. V gave up 2 bases and J gave up 4 bases, with 20 bases separating them. The CDR3 totals 18 residues. Germline assignment: CDR1 SGHTA and CDR2 FQGNSA. The CDR3 DNA follows: TGTGCCAGCAGCTTATGGGCCTTCTCGGCGAACCCCACCGGGGAGCTGTTTTTT. It specifies CASSLWAFSANPTGELFF. Using reference TRBV7-2 and TRBJ2-2 for the parts outside the CDR3, the full variable domain is GAGVSQSPSNKVTEKGKDVELRCDPISGHTALYWYRQSLGQGLEFLIYFQGNSAPDKSGLPSDRFSAERTGGSVSTLTIQRTQQEDSAVYLCASSLWAFSANPTGELFFGEGSRLTVL.

The gene calls are TRBV9 and TRBJ2-7; possibly TRBD2 for D (7 bases). Germline CDR1 reads SGDLS; CDR2 reads YYNGEE. This CDR3 comprises 14 residues. Trimming left V 3 bases short and J 6 bases short, with 16 bases between. CDR3 sequence: CASSAAWGGPEQYF. CDR3 sequence (DNA): TGTGCCAGCAGCGCCGCTTGGGGGGGGCCCGAGCAGTACTTC.

This chain connects TRBV10-2 to TRBJ2-7, with D possibly matching TRBD1 (6 bases). Germline V lookup: CDR1 WSHSY, CDR2 SAAADI. The V end was cut by 5 bases, the J end by 0 bases, with 11 bases between. The CDR3 extends over 14 amino acids. CDR3 protein: CASSLDSYSYEQYF. The CDR3 nucleotides are TGCGCCAGCAGTCTGGACAGTTACTCCTACGAGCAGTACTTC.

The rearrangement joins TRBV4-1 to TRBJ2-5; a possible D gene is TRBD2 (7 bases). Germline CDR1 is MGHRA and CDR2 is YSYEKL. The CDR3 consists of 15 residues. Deletions cut 1 base from V and 5 bases from J, with 14 bases between. CDR3 in amino acids: CASSQVLGGPETQYF. DNA of the CDR3: TGCGCCAGCAGCCAAGTTTTGGGGGGGCCGGAGACCCAGTACTTC.

The CDR3 DNA follows: TGTGCCAGCAGTTTATTTCGCCCCTACGAGCAGTACTTC. Translation gives CASSLFRPYEQYF. The chain combines TRBV28 with TRBJ2-7; D is unresolved. The V end lost 1 base, the J end lost 2 bases, and 6 bases lay between the germline ends. Germline lookup yields CDR1 MDHEN and CDR2 SYDVKM. The CDR3 contains 13 residues.

CDR3 amino acids: CASSDGTSTGDEQFF. Here the CDR3 DNA reads TGTGCCAGCAGTGATGGGACTAGCACGGGGGATGAGCAGTTCTTC. The chain has TRBV2 and TRBJ2-1; the match to TRBD2 covers 9 bases. V lost 3 bases, J lost 8 bases, and 8 bases stayed unmatched. Germline-derived CDR1 and CDR2 are SNHLY and FYNNEI. CDR3 length: 15 amino acids.

The J gene is TRBJ1-5, the V gene TRBV28; D possibly corresponds to TRBD1 (5 bases). Per germline, CDR1 MDHEN and CDR2 SYDVKM. The V gene lost 8 bases and the J gene lost 7 bases, with 18 bases spanning the gap. CDR3 length: 14 residues. The CDR3 DNA reads TGTGCCAGCCGCGGGGGGGGGTTGGGACAGCCCCAGCATTTT. It encodes CASRGGGLGQPQHF.

The table lists this clone with a few counts. V is TRBV6-1 and J is TRBJ1-2, with TRBD1 matching 8 bases. The V segment lost 6 bases and the J segment 5 bases; nucleotides outside the gene matches: 8. The germline V gene has CDR1 MNHNS and CDR2 SASEGT. This CDR3 is 14 amino acids long. The CDR3 region is CASREGRGRYGYTF. CDR3 sequence (DNA): TGTGCCAGCAGAGAGGGCAGGGGGCGGTATGGCTACACCTTC.

V gene TRBV28 combines with J gene TRBJ2-6, with TRBD1 identical over 8 bases. This CDR3 is built from 16 residues. The germline V gene has CDR1 MDHEN and CDR2 SYDVKM. The J segment lost 2 bases and the V segment lost 8 bases, leaving 8 bases of the junction unmatched. CDR3 protein: CASHRGEMTGANVLTF. The CDR3 coding sequence is TGTGCCAGCCACAGGGGGGAGATGACTGGGGCCAACGTCCTGACTTTC.

This chain uses TRBV29-1 with TRBJ1-2; TRBD1 matches at 12 bases. The CDR3 is 15 amino acids. Germline V gives CDR1 SQVTM, CDR2 ANQGSEA. With 0 bases clipped from V and 6 bases from J, the junction kept 5 bases outside the gene matches. CDR3 in DNA: TGCAGCGTTGAAGAATGGGACAGGGGGCGGAATGGCTACACCTTC. Translation gives CSVEEWDRGRNGYTF.

The chain employs TRBV6-6 and TRBJ1-1, with no clear D. The CDR3 consists of 15 residues. Trimming took off 6 bases at V and 4 bases at J, with 18 bases between the two ends. CDR1 MNHNY and CDR2 SVGAGI come from the germline V gene (reference sequence). The CDR3 here is CASRGIVVGGTEAFF. DNA for the CDR3: TGTGCCAGCAGGGGGATCGTGGTGGGCGGCACTGAAGCTTTCTTT.

This rearrangement joins TRBV27 to TRBJ2-7, with 13 bases matching TRBD2. Germline V gene sequence: CDR1 MNHEY, CDR2 SMNVEV (reference sequence). This CDR3 comprises 15 residues. V lost 3 bases, J lost 7 bases, and 6 bases stayed unmatched. The CDR3 DNA is TGTGCCAGCAGTTTTGGACTAGCGGGAGCGGGAGAGCAGTACTTC. Translation: CASSFGLAGAGEQYF.

The chain uses TRBV7-9 and TRBJ2-7, with 7 bases lining up with TRBD1. J lost 3 bases, V lost 5 bases, and 10 bases had no gene match. CDR1 and CDR2 from the germline V gene are SEHNR and FQNEAQ (reference sequence). The CDR3 is 15 amino acids. DNA of the CDR3: TGTGCCAGCAGCCCCAATTCCGGGACAGTCTACGAGCAGTACTTC. It yields the protein CASSPNSGTVYEQYF.

This clone was counted between two and nine times. The CDR3 nucleotides are TGTGCCAGCAGCGTAGTTCCCCGCGACTCCTACAATGAGCAGTTCTTC. It encodes CASSVVPRDSYNEQFF. This sequence joins TRBV9 and TRBJ2-1, with D uncertain. Germline V gene sequence: CDR1 SGDLS, CDR2 YYNGEE. The CDR3 runs to 16 residues. With 0 bases removed from V and 0 bases from J, the gap between germline ends came to 10 bases. The full variable domain, with the rest looked up from reference TRBV9 and TRBJ2-1, is DSGVTQTPKHLITATGQRVTLRCSPRSGDLSVYWYQQSLDQGLQFLIQYYNGEERAKGNILERFSAQQFPDLHSELNLSSLELGDSALYFCASSVVPRDSYNEQFFGPGTRLTVL.

This chain links TRBV5-1 with TRBJ2-3; TRBD1 aligns across 11 bases. V was pared by 4 bases and J by 1 base, with 2 bases of the junction left unmatched. Germline lookup yields CDR1 SGHRS and CDR2 YFSETQ. CDR3 size: 15 residues. CDR3 amino acids: CASSEDRGRTDTQYF. The CDR3 region has the DNA TGCGCCAGCAGCGAGGACAGGGGGCGCACAGATACGCAGTATTTT.

The J gene is TRBJ2-7, the V gene TRBV4-1; D might be TRBD2 (6 bases). Germline V gene lookup returns CDR1 MGHRA and CDR2 YSYEKL. The CDR3 has 16 amino acids. Deletions cut 0 bases from V and 2 bases from J, with 14 bases between. CDR3 amino acids: CASSQDGTSWPYEQYF. As DNA, the CDR3 is TGCGCCAGCAGCCAAGATGGTACTAGCTGGCCCTACGAGCAGTACTTC.